This T cell receptor (beta chain) was profiled in a study of cytomegalovirus exposure and HLA in healthy donors. General study points: In a later analysis, at a false discovery rate of 0.05, approximately 18,000 TCR beta sequences were associated with HLA alleles.

The PCR employed 60 Vbeta primers together with 13 Jbeta primers. TCRdb keeps only in-frame clones here, not all; method: immunoSEQ multiplex PCR. The sample has over 250,000 clones; roughly 88% are singletons. Note on this clone: Its antigen is as yet unknown.

The CDR3 spans 16 residues. The V and J ends lost 6 bases and 2 bases, in that order; junction bases with no gene match: 7. The germline V gene encodes CDR1 SNHLY and CDR2 FYNNEI. The sequence was collected from a man aged 40-49 years in good health and CMV-seropositive. The chain has TRBV2 and TRBJ2-1, with 10 bases lining up with TRBD2. The sequenced sample consisted of PBMCs. CDR3 amino acids: CASRSLAGAPYNEQFF. The CDR3 DNA is TGTGCCAGCAGGTCCCTAGCGGGAGCCCCCTACAATGAGCAGTTCTTC.